Listed here are 17 T cell receptor beta chains from one sample, sequenced in a study of shared clonotypes between healthy human individuals. Clones were sequenced by immunoSEQ multiplex PCR, and TCRdb holds only the in-frame ones, with some missing. The data hold 450,000 to 700,000 clones, with over 95% observed a single time. CD45RO-negative, CCR7-selected cells formed the naive CD8 fraction, which excluded terminally differentiated effector memory CD45RA+ cells. Sequencing was performed on naive CD8+ T cells sorted from blood. These receptors were taken from a woman aged 25-40 years in good health.

The genes are TRBV19 and TRBJ1-5, with unresolved D. This CDR3 comprises 16 residues. Germline assignment: CDR1 LNHDA and CDR2 SQIVND (reference sequence). V was pared by 4 bases and J by 0 bases, with 13 bases between. The CDR3 DNA follows: TGTGCCAGTAGTAACCCCTGGGCAAGTAGCAATCAGCCCCAGCATTTT. This gives the protein CASSNPWASSNQPQHF.

The chain employs TRBV30 and TRBJ1-3; D uncertain. Germline V gives CDR1 GTSNPN, CDR2 SVGIG (reference sequence). There are 13 residues in the CDR3. The V end lost 7 bases, the J end lost 0 bases, and 10 bases lay between the germline ends. CDR3 sequence: CASLGISGNTIYF. As DNA, the CDR3 is TGTGCCTCACTCGGGATCTCTGGAAACACCATATATTTT.

The chain couples TRBV10-3 to TRBJ1-2; no clear D. The CDR3 is made up of 17 amino acids. V gave up 3 bases and J gave up 6 bases, with 23 bases separating them. CDR1 ENHRY and CDR2 SYGVKD come from the germline V gene. This chain's CDR3 is CAISEQTGRARTNGYTF. CDR3 sequence (DNA): TGTGCCATCAGTGAACAAACCGGGAGAGCCAGGACCAATGGCTACACCTTC.

The chain recombines TRBV19 with TRBJ2-7; either TRBD1 or TRBD2 may supply D (5 bases each). The ends were cut back, 3 bases at V and 3 bases at J, with 12 bases in the middle. The CDR3 contains 14 residues. Germline V gene lookup returns CDR1 LNHDA and CDR2 SQIVND (reference sequence). The CDR3 DNA is TGTGCCAGTAGTATGGGACCCGGCGGCTACGAGCAGTACTTC. It codes for CASSMGPGGYEQYF.

The rearrangement links TRBV28 to TRBJ1-1, with D tentatively TRBD1 (5 bases). Between the trimmed V and J ends, which lost 6 bases and 4 bases, there was a span of 15 bases. Germline V gene sequence: CDR1 MDHEN, CDR2 SYDVKM. This CDR3 has 14 residues. Here the CDR3 DNA reads TGTGCCAGCAGGCGTATCGACAGAATCACTGAAGCTTTCTTT. Its translation: CASRRIDRITEAFF.

The rearrangement links TRBV30 to TRBJ2-1; D gene ambiguous. This CDR3 comprises 12 residues. CDR1 is GTSNPN and CDR2 is SVGIG in the germline V gene (reference sequence). Trimming left V 0 bases short and J 5 bases short, with 5 bases between. The DNA of the CDR3 is TGTGCCTGGAGTGTTTGGGACAATGAGCAGTTCTTC. Translating it yields CAWSVWDNEQFF. The variable domain in full, completed from reference TRBV30 and TRBJ2-1, reads SQTIHQWPATLVQPVGSPLSLECTVEGTSNPNLYWYRQAAGRGLQLLFYSVGIGQISSEVPQNLSASRPQDRQFILSSKKLLLSDSGFYLCAWSVWDNEQFFGPGTRLTVL.

The chain recombines TRBV2 with TRBJ2-7; D not resolved. The V end was cut by 3 bases, the J end by 1 base, with 7 bases between. This CDR3 is built from 13 residues. CDR1 and CDR2 from the germline V gene are SNHLY and FYNNEI. Written as DNA, the CDR3 is TGTGCCAGCAGTGATATACCGTCCTACGAGCAGTACTTC. Encoded protein: CASSDIPSYEQYF.

The V gene is TRBV5-5, the J gene TRBJ1-2, with 8 nucleotides matching TRBD1. Germline V lookup: CDR1 SGHKS, CDR2 YYEKEE (reference sequence). After removal of 4 bases from V and 4 bases from J, the junction contained 6 bases not matched to a gene. The CDR3 totals 14 residues. CDR3 coding DNA: TGTGCCAGCAGCCGGACAGGGCTGGGCTATGGCTACACCTTC. Translated, it gives CASSRTGLGYGYTF.

In its sample, this clone was seen once. The V call is TRBV28, the J call TRBJ2-5; no firm D call. Matching the DNA end better, TRBJ2-7 makes the J call doubtful. The CDR3 is made up of 17 amino acids. Germline V gives CDR1 MDHEN, CDR2 SYDVKM. CDR3 amino acids: CASSSYSSDLGWDEQYF. As DNA, the CDR3 is TGTGCCAGCAGTTCCTATTCCTCCGACTTGGGTTGGGACGAGCAGTACTTC.

V is TRBV27 and J is TRBJ2-3, with unresolved D. The CDR3 sequence is 16 residues long. The V end was cut by 3 bases, the J end by 8 bases, with 21 bases between. The germline V gene encodes CDR1 MNHEY and CDR2 SMNVEV (reference sequence). CDR3 sequence reads: CASSFNPVMPFATQYF. CDR3 nucleotides: TGTGCCAGCAGTTTCAATCCAGTGATGCCCTTCGCTACGCAGTATTTT.

The chain carries TRBV28 and TRBJ2-3; TRBD2 aligns across 11 bases. J gave up 2 bases and V 2 bases, and 3 bases lay outside the gene matches. CDR1 is MDHEN and CDR2 is SYDVKM in the germline V gene. The CDR3 length is 16 residues. CDR3 nucleotide sequence: TGTGCCAGCAGTTTAGAACTAGCGGGAGTCACAGATACGCAGTATTTT. Its translation is CASSLELAGVTDTQYF.

The chain has TRBV11-2 and TRBJ2-5; D is possibly TRBD1 or TRBD2 (5 bases each). The germline V gene encodes CDR1 SGHAT and CDR2 FQNNGV. Between the trimmed V and J ends, which lost 1 base and 3 bases, there was a span of 12 bases. The length of the CDR3 is 15 residues. CDR3 in amino acids: CASSLAGPPKETQYF. CDR3 sequence (DNA): TGTGCCAGCAGCTTAGCGGGACCCCCCAAAGAGACCCAGTACTTC. Supplemented by reference TRBV11-2 and TRBJ2-5, the full variable domain reads EAGVAQSPRYKIIEKRQSVAFWCNPISGHATLYWYQQILGQGPKLLIQFQNNGVVDDSQLPKDRFSAERLKGVDSTLKIQPAKLEDSAVYLCASSLAGPPKETQYFGPGTRLLVL.

The V gene is TRBV7-9, the J gene TRBJ2-7, with 7 bases lining up with TRBD2. Germline CDR1 reads SEHNR; CDR2 reads FQNEAQ (reference sequence). The V gene end was trimmed by 5 bases and the J gene end by 4 bases; junction bases not matched to a gene: 11. The CDR3 has 15 amino acids. The DNA for the CDR3 is TGTGCCAGCAGCATTGGACTAGTCTCACCTTACGAGCAGTACTTC. Translated: CASSIGLVSPYEQYF.

This chain joins TRBV11-2 and TRBJ2-7; no clear D gene. V was pared by 8 bases and J by 4 bases, with 12 bases between. The CDR3 is 12 residues long. The germline V gene encodes CDR1 SGHAT and CDR2 FQNNGV. DNA for the CDR3: TGTGCCAGCTCTGGGATAGTTTACGAGCAGTACTTC. Its translation is CASSGIVYEQYF.

The chain recombines TRBV5-1 with TRBJ2-1; D ambiguous. This CDR3 spans 14 amino acids. V lost 2 bases and J 3 bases, leaving 9 bases between the germline ends. Germline V gene lookup returns CDR1 SGHRS and CDR2 YFSETQ. The CDR3 protein is CASSLGRHYNEQFF. The DNA for the CDR3 is TGCGCCAGCAGCTTAGGCAGACACTACAATGAGCAGTTCTTC. The variable domain in full, completed from reference TRBV5-1 and TRBJ2-1, reads KAGVTQTPRYLIKTRGQQVTLSCSPISGHRSVSWYQQTPGQGLQFLFEYFSETQRNKGNFPGRFSGRQFSNSRSEMNVSTLELGDSALYLCASSLGRHYNEQFFGPGTRLTVL.

The chain employs TRBV6-4 and TRBJ1-1, with D perhaps TRBD1 (5 bases). V dropped 2 bases and J dropped 5 bases, with 9 bases sitting between them. This CDR3 has 13 residues. CDR1 and CDR2 from the germline V gene are MRHNA and SNTAGT. CDR3 sequence: CASSDRGGTEAFF. CDR3 DNA sequence: TGTGCCAGCAGTGACAGGGGTGGGACTGAAGCTTTCTTT.

The chain links TRBV19 to TRBJ1-2, with unresolved D. The CDR3 contains 17 residues. The V gene's germline CDR1 is LNHDA and CDR2 SQIVND (reference sequence). The germline V and J ends were trimmed by 0 bases and 3 bases, with 17 bases remaining between them. CDR3 residues: CASSIDRPYGWHYGYTF. The CDR3 coding sequence is TGTGCCAGTAGTATAGATAGGCCCTACGGATGGCACTATGGCTACACCTTC.